A single sample is the source of the 16 T cell receptor beta chains below, sequenced in a study of blood T cell repertoires in COVID-19. Clones were sequenced by immunoSEQ multiplex PCR, and TCRdb holds only the in-frame ones, with some missing. In the table there are approximately 35,000 clones, 84% of which are singletons. The material sequenced was peripheral blood. The receptors originated from a human donor in a cohort sampled during active COVID-19.

The V and J genes are TRBV9 and TRBJ2-7, with 8 bases identical to TRBD1. V lost 4 bases to trimming and J lost 3 bases; unmatched junction nucleotides: 6. CDR1 is SGDLS and CDR2 is YYNGEE in the germline V gene. The CDR3 spans 14 residues. CDR3 DNA: TGTGCCAGCAGCCCTCGACAGGGGAACTACGAGCAGTACTTC. Translated, it gives CASSPRQGNYEQYF.

This clone was detected once. This sequence joins TRBV6-4 and TRBJ1-5, with a possible D match to TRBD1 (6 bases). Trimming removed 5 bases at V and 5 bases at J, with 10 bases between. The CDR3 loop spans 13 amino acids. CDR1 is MRHNA, CDR2 SNTAGT, per germline. CDR3 sequence reads: CASSKQGDQPQHF. The CDR3 coding sequence is TGTGCCAGCAGTAAACAGGGTGATCAGCCCCAGCATTTT.

This chain connects TRBV19 to TRBJ1-5; 8 bases are a match to TRBD1. The CDR3 spans 15 residues. J was trimmed by 6 bases and V by 7 bases; bases with no gene match: 11. In germline, CDR1 is LNHDA, CDR2 SQIVND (reference sequence). CDR3 protein: CASKVQGAWVQPQHF. The CDR3 DNA reads as TGTGCCAGTAAAGTCCAGGGGGCGTGGGTTCAGCCCCAGCATTTT.

The chain uses TRBV6-5 and TRBJ1-5, with D possibly being TRBD1 (6 bases). CDR3 length: 13 amino acids. Per germline, CDR1 MNHEY and CDR2 SVGAGI. The ends were cut back, 8 bases at V and 7 bases at J, with 15 bases in the middle. The CDR3 DNA is TGTGCCAGCTGTAGCAGGGGTGGCCAGCCCCAGCATTTT. This gives the protein CASCSRGGQPQHF.

This chain uses TRBV7-9 with TRBJ2-5, with D hard to call. Germline V gene sequence: CDR1 SEHNR, CDR2 FQNEAQ (reference sequence). Trimming took off 5 bases at V and 9 bases at J, with 13 bases between the two ends. This CDR3 is built from 12 residues. The CDR3 sequence is CASSDEFAAQYF. The DNA for the CDR3 is TGTGCCAGCAGCGATGAATTCGCGGCCCAGTACTTC.

The V gene is TRBV15, the J gene TRBJ2-7; the match to TRBD1 covers 9 bases. After removal of 8 bases from V and 7 bases from J, the junction contained 9 bases not matched to a gene. Germline loops: CDR1 LNHNV, CDR2 YYDKDF (reference sequence). The CDR3 has 13 amino acids. The CDR3 loop reads CATGWDRVHEQYF. The CDR3 DNA is TGTGCCACCGGATGGGACAGGGTCCATGAGCAGTACTTC.

This clone appeared a single time. The chain couples TRBV14 to TRBJ2-3; D call uncertain. Per germline, CDR1 SGHDN and CDR2 FVKESK. The CDR3 extends over 12 amino acids. Trimming shortened V by 4 bases and J by 9 bases, and 11 bases separated the two germline ends. CDR3 DNA sequence: TGTGCCAGCAGCCCTCAAACAGTAACGCAGTATTTT. Translated: CASSPQTVTQYF.

This chain links TRBV12-3 or TRBV12-4 with TRBJ2-1; tentative D call: TRBD2 (5 bases). CDR3 length: 10 amino acids. Trimming left V 8 bases short and J 10 bases short, with 9 bases between. The CDR3: CASGGVEQFF. The DNA of the CDR3 is TGTGCCAGCGGAGGCGTAGAGCAGTTCTTC.

This chain links TRBV13 with TRBJ1-3; a possible D gene is TRBD1 (5 bases). The CDR3 contains 14 residues. Per germline, CDR1 PRHDT and CDR2 FYEKMQ (reference sequence). Trimming cost V 0 bases and J 3 bases, with 6 bases left between them. CDR3 residues: CASSLGTVGNTIYF. DNA of the CDR3: TGTGCCAGCAGCTTAGGGACAGTTGGAAACACCATATATTTT.

The chain employs TRBV3-1 (or the pseudogene TRBV3-2) and TRBJ2-5; D may be TRBD2 (7 bases). The CDR3 is 13 residues long. Trimming cost V 3 bases and J 5 bases, with 10 bases left between them. The germline CDR1 and CDR2 sequences are LGHDT and YNNKEL (reference sequence). CDR3 sequence (DNA): TGTGCCAGCAGCCAGCGGGGGCGGGAGACCCAGTACTTC. Amino acid sequence: CASSQRGRETQYF.

This chain uses TRBV4-1 with TRBJ1-1; maybe TRBD1 (5 bases). Germline CDR1 is MGHRA and CDR2 is YSYEKL. The CDR3 extends over 16 amino acids. The germline V and J ends were trimmed by 0 bases and 0 bases, with 11 bases remaining between them. The DNA for the CDR3 is TGCGCCAGCAGCCAAGAACTATCGGGGGTGAACACTGAAGCTTTCTTT. This encodes CASSQELSGVNTEAFF.

This chain uses TRBV18 with TRBJ1-1, with 7 bases that match TRBD1. Germline V gene data show CDR1 as KGHSH and CDR2 as LQKENI. V lost 6 bases and J lost 0; bases outside the gene matches: 4. There are 14 residues in the CDR3. The CDR3 nucleotides are TGTGCCAGCTCCCGGGACAGCCTGAACACTGAAGCTTTCTTT. Translated: CASSRDSLNTEAFF.

This clone was found a few times. Other DNA sequences in this sample translate to the same CDR3. The chain employs TRBV28 and TRBJ1-2; D remains unclear. The CDR3 has 11 amino acids. Germline loops: CDR1 MDHEN, CDR2 SYDVKM. The V end lost 4 bases, the J end lost 2 bases, and 2 bases lay between the germline ends. The CDR3 here is CASSSNYGYTF. As DNA, the CDR3 is TGTGCCAGCAGTTCGAACTATGGCTACACCTTC.

The rearrangement links TRBV4-2 to TRBJ1-1; weak D call: TRBD1 (6 bases). Per germline, CDR1 LGHNA and CDR2 YNFKEQ. The CDR3 totals 15 residues. Trimming shortened V by 2 bases and J by 4 bases, and 14 bases separated the two germline ends. The CDR3: CASSQYPTGFTEAFF. The CDR3 DNA is TGTGCCAGCAGCCAATACCCCACAGGGTTCACTGAAGCTTTCTTT.

This clone was recorded only once. The V gene is TRBV9, the J gene TRBJ2-7; TRBD1 might be the D (5 bases). Germline loops: CDR1 SGDLS, CDR2 YYNGEE. The CDR3 extends over 14 amino acids. Trimming removed 0 bases at V and 7 bases at J, with 14 bases between. CDR3 DNA sequence: TGTGCCAGCAGCGTAGAGGACACCTTTCGGGAGCAGTACTTC. Translation gives CASSVEDTFREQYF.

The chain has TRBV9 and TRBJ2-1; 10 bases match TRBD1. Germline assignment: CDR1 SGDLS and CDR2 YYNGEE. V dropped 0 bases and J dropped 8; count of bases not matched to a gene: 8. The CDR3 length is 16 residues. CDR3 in amino acids: CASSVGSGQGVDEQFF. CDR3 in DNA: TGTGCCAGCAGCGTAGGATCAGGACAGGGGGTAGATGAGCAGTTCTTC.